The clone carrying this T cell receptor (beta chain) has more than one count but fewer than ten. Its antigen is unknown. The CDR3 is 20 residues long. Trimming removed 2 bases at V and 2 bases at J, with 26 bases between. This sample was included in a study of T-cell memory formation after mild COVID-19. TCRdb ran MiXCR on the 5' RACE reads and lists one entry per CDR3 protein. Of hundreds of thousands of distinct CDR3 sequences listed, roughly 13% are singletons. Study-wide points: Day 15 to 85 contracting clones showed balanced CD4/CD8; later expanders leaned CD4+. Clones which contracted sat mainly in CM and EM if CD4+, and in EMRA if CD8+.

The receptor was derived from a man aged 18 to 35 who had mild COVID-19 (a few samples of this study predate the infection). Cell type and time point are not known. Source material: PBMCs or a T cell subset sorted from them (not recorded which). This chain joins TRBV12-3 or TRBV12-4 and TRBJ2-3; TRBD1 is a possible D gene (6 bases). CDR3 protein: CASSLRPDRAPKAITDTQYF. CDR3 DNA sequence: TGTGCCAGCAGTTTAAGGCCGGACAGAGCCCCAAAGGCAATCACAGATACGCAGTATTTT.